These 23 T cell receptor beta chains were all obtained from the same sample, sequenced in a study of cytomegalovirus exposure and HLA in healthy donors. PCR was performed using 60 Vbeta and 13 Jbeta primers. Sequencing used immunoSEQ multiplex PCR; TCRdb keeps in-frame clones, though not all of them. The table includes some 170,000 clones, 75% detected once. The sequenced sample consisted of PBMCs. Every receptor here comes from a woman in her fifties or sixties in good health and CMV-seropositive.

V usage is TRBV5-4 and J usage is TRBJ1-6; no reliable D call. V was shortened by 7 bases and J by 3 bases, with 11 bases between the two germline ends. The CDR3 consists of 14 residues. CDR1 is SGHNT and CDR2 is YYREEE in the germline V gene (reference sequence). The CDR3: CASGTNYYNSPLHF. The CDR3 region has the DNA TGTGCCAGCGGAACTAATTACTATAATTCACCCCTCCACTTT.

V and J are TRBV6-6 and TRBJ1-5; D unresolved. The CDR3 covers 12 residues. Germline CDR1 MNHNY, CDR2 SVGAGI (reference sequence). V dropped 4 bases and J dropped 6 bases, with 7 bases sitting between them. The CDR3: CASSSPGQPQHF. CDR3 in DNA: TGTGCCAGCAGTTCCCCGGGTCAGCCCCAGCATTTT.

The V gene is TRBV5-4, the J gene TRBJ2-7; D might be TRBD1 (5 bases). V gave up 4 bases and J gave up 6 bases, with 11 bases separating them. This CDR3 contains 12 residues. Germline lookup yields CDR1 SGHNT and CDR2 YYREEE (reference sequence). The DNA of the CDR3 is TGTGCCAGCAGCCAAGACAGCTCCGAGCAGTACTTC. Its protein is CASSQDSSEQYF.

This chain links TRBV7-9 with TRBJ2-3; 8 bases are shared with TRBD2. From germline, CDR1 is SEHNR and CDR2 FQNEAQ (reference sequence). The V segment lost 3 bases and the J segment 5 bases; nucleotides outside the gene matches: 10. This CDR3 has 16 residues. The DNA of the CDR3 is TGTGCCAGCAGCTTGGGACGGGGGGGCCAGGGAGATACGCAGTATTTT. Amino acids: CASSLGRGGQGDTQYF.

The rearrangement links TRBV7-8 to TRBJ1-5; TRBD1 matches 10 bases. This CDR3 is 15 amino acids long. V shed 1 base and J 7 bases; nucleotides not matched to a gene: 4. In germline, CDR1 is SGHVS, CDR2 FQNEAQ. The CDR3 protein is CASSLGTGGLQPQHF. The CDR3 nucleotides are TGTGCCAGCAGCTTAGGGACAGGGGGTCTACAGCCCCAGCATTTT.

This clone has a handful of counts. Other DNA sequences in the sample encode the same CDR3. This sequence joins TRBV2 and TRBJ1-6; the D gene is possibly TRBD1 (6 bases). V gave up 4 bases and J gave up 8 bases, with 9 bases separating them. Germline V lookup: CDR1 SNHLY, CDR2 FYNNEI. This CDR3 spans 13 amino acids. In DNA, the CDR3 is TGTGCCAGCAGTGTCAAGGGGGATTCACCCCTCCACTTT. Its protein product is CASSVKGDSPLHF.

V usage is TRBV18 and J usage is TRBJ1-2; 8 positions agree with TRBD1. Germline V gene lookup returns CDR1 KGHSH and CDR2 LQKENI. V dropped 5 bases and J dropped 3; count of bases not matched to a gene: 2. This CDR3 has 13 amino acids. In DNA, the CDR3 is TGTGCCAGCTCATTACAGGGGGACTATGGCTACACCTTC. It specifies CASSLQGDYGYTF.

This sequence joins TRBV7-2 and TRBJ1-2; 8 nucleotides match TRBD1. The CDR3 is 16 residues long. V shed 5 bases and J 4 bases; nucleotides not matched to a gene: 12. Germline V gene sequence: CDR1 SGHTA, CDR2 FQGNSA. Written as DNA, the CDR3 is TGTGCCAGCAGCCCGGCCCGGGACAGGCATTTCTATGGCTACACCTTC. Protein product: CASSPARDRHFYGYTF. Based on the CDR3 plus reference TRBV7-2 and TRBJ1-2, the full variable domain is GAGVSQSPSNKVTEKGKDVELRCDPISGHTALYWYRQSLGQGLEFLIYFQGNSAPDKSGLPSDRFSAERTGGSVSTLTIQRTQQEDSAVYLCASSPARDRHFYGYTFGSGTRLTVV.

The chain combines TRBV9 with TRBJ2-3; no clear D gene. CDR3 size: 15 residues. The germline gives CDR1 SGDLS, CDR2 YYNGEE. V lost 2 bases to trimming and J lost 6 bases, with 16 bases between them. This CDR3 reads CASSVPTPARDTQYF. The CDR3 region has the DNA TGTGCCAGCAGCGTCCCGACACCCGCTCGGGATACGCAGTATTTT. The full variable domain, completed using reference TRBV9 and TRBJ2-3, is DSGVTQTPKHLITATGQRVTLRCSPRSGDLSVYWYQQSLDQGLQFLIQYYNGEERAKGNILERFSAQQFPDLHSELNLSSLELGDSALYFCASSVPTPARDTQYFGPGTRLTVL.

The gene calls are TRBV7-9 and TRBJ2-1, with 11 bases identical to TRBD2. Germline CDR1 is SEHNR and CDR2 is FQNEAQ (reference sequence). The CDR3 loop spans 14 amino acids. V was pared by 3 bases and J by 9 bases, with 4 bases of the junction left unmatched. The CDR3 DNA follows: TGTGCCAGCAGCTTTTTAGCGGGGGGGACTGAGCAGTTCTTC. Amino acid sequence: CASSFLAGGTEQFF.

The chain carries TRBV11-2 and TRBJ1-4, with 7 bases matching TRBD1. Germline values: CDR1 SGHAT, CDR2 FQNNGV. The CDR3 spans 17 residues. V gave up 5 bases and J gave up 3 bases; unmatched junction bases: 12. CDR3 in DNA: TGTGCCAGCAGCCCCTCAGTTTCAACAGGGGCTAATGAAAAACTGTTTTTT. Its translation is CASSPSVSTGANEKLFF.

This clone was picked up one time. Germline is not matched at one junction end, which may reflect a read error. The chain links TRBV5-1 to TRBJ1-3; D uncertain. In germline, CDR1 is SGHRS, CDR2 YFSETQ. The CDR3 contains 14 residues. CDR3 in amino acids: CASSLGSPGNAIYF. The CDR3 DNA is TGCGCCAGCAGCTTGGGGAGTCCTGGAAACGCCATATATTTT.

A few counts support this clone. This chain uses TRBV11-2 with TRBJ1-2, with D possibly TRBD1 on 6 matching bases. Germline CDR1 reads SGHAT; CDR2 reads FQNNGV. The CDR3 length is 13 residues. V lost 3 bases and J lost 8, with 13 bases in between. The CDR3 region is CASSFWGRRGYTF. CDR3 DNA: TGTGCCAGCAGCTTCTGGGGGCGGAGGGGCTACACCTTC.

The chain has TRBV7-8 and TRBJ2-3, with 7 bases fitting TRBD2. The V and J ends lost 5 bases and 0 bases, in that order; junction bases with no gene match: 8. Germline-derived CDR1 and CDR2 are SGHVS and FQNEAQ. There are 16 residues in the CDR3. The CDR3 sequence: CASSRRAGTSTDTQYF. As DNA, the CDR3 is TGTGCCAGCAGCCGACGAGCGGGGACTAGCACAGATACGCAGTATTTT. The full variable domain, rest sourced from reference TRBV7-8 and TRBJ2-3, is GAGVSQSPRYKVAKRGQDVALRCDPISGHVSLFWYQQALGQGPEFLTYFQNEAQLDKSGLPSDRFFAERPEGSVSTLKIQRTQQEDSAVYLCASSRRAGTSTDTQYFGPGTRLTVL.

This chain links TRBV5-4 with TRBJ2-5; 12 bases are a match to TRBD2. V gave up 4 bases and J gave up 2 bases; unmatched junction bases: 6. The CDR3 totals 16 residues. The germline V gene encodes CDR1 SGHNT and CDR2 YYREEE (reference sequence). The CDR3 loop reads CASSTDGLAGQETQYF. In DNA, the CDR3 is TGTGCCAGCAGCACCGACGGACTAGCGGGACAAGAGACCCAGTACTTC.

The chain carries TRBV5-1 and TRBJ2-3; 9 bases are a match to TRBD2. This CDR3 region has 15 residues. The junction had 4 bases not matched to a gene; V was cut back by 5 bases and J by 0 bases. Germline V gene lookup returns CDR1 SGHRS and CDR2 YFSETQ. The CDR3 DNA reads as TGCGCCAGCAGACGGACTAGCGATAGCACAGATACGCAGTATTTT. Its protein is CASRRTSDSTDTQYF.

The gene calls are TRBV4-1 and TRBJ2-7; TRBD1 agrees at 9 bases. Unmatched junction bases numbered 12, after V lost 2 bases and J lost 10 bases. Germline assignment: CDR1 MGHRA and CDR2 YSYEKL. The CDR3 is made up of 15 amino acids. CDR3 nucleotide sequence: TGCGCCAGCAGCCAATTCGCGCCGACAGGGGGGCGACAGTACTTC. Protein sequence: CASSQFAPTGGRQYF.

The chain links TRBV29-1 to TRBJ1-1; D uncertain. Germline V CDR1 and CDR2: SQVTM, ANQGSEA. V lost 4 bases and J lost 1, with 10 bases in between. The CDR3 sequence is 13 residues long. CDR3 in DNA: TGCAGCGTTGTGTGGCTGAAGAACACTGAAGCTTTCTTT. The encoded protein is CSVVWLKNTEAFF.

The chain couples TRBV10-2 to TRBJ1-5; D uncertain. The CDR3 has 13 amino acids. Germline loops: CDR1 WSHSY, CDR2 SAAADI. Trimming removed 8 bases from V and 3 bases from J, with 11 bases in between. For the CDR3, the DNA is TGCGCCAGCCCAGGCTATGACAATCAGCCCCAGCATTTT. This sequence encodes CASPGYDNQPQHF.

This clone was recorded only once. This chain links TRBV2 with TRBJ2-5; D is possibly TRBD1 (6 bases). Trimming pared 0 bases from V and 11 bases from J, leaving 13 bases between. The CDR3 totals 13 residues. Germline CDR1 reads SNHLY; CDR2 reads FYNNEI. Here the CDR3 reads CASSEAEGGGQYF. As DNA, the CDR3 is TGTGCCAGCAGTGAAGCGGAAGGGGGTGGGCAGTACTTC.

The chain uses TRBV5-1 and TRBJ2-7; D may be TRBD1 (6 bases). CDR1 SGHRS and CDR2 YFSETQ come from the germline V gene. The germline V and J ends were trimmed by 4 bases and 0 bases, with 29 bases remaining between them. The CDR3 loop spans 20 amino acids. The DNA for the CDR3 is TGCGCCAGCAGCCTTGGGACACTCCGTGGGCTGTTAAGGAGCTCCTACGAGCAGTACTTC. It codes for CASSLGTLRGLLRSSYEQYF. Full variable domain (remainder filled in from reference TRBV5-1 and TRBJ2-7): KAGVTQTPRYLIKTRGQQVTLSCSPISGHRSVSWYQQTPGQGLQFLFEYFSETQRNKGNFPGRFSGRQFSNSRSEMNVSTLELGDSALYLCASSLGTLRGLLRSSYEQYFGPGTRLTVT.

CDR3 residues: CASSIAGGLLDTQYF. Here the CDR3 DNA reads TGTGCCAGCAGCATAGCGGGGGGATTATTGGATACGCAGTATTTT. The chain links TRBV5-6 to TRBJ2-3, with 10 bases fitting TRBD2. The V gene end was trimmed by 4 bases and the J gene end by 6 bases; junction bases not matched to a gene: 8. CDR1 is SGHDT and CDR2 is YYEEEE in the germline V gene. CDR3 length: 15 residues.

The J gene is TRBJ1-2, the V gene TRBV2, with TRBD1 matching 10 bases. The CDR3 covers 15 residues. CDR1 is SNHLY and CDR2 is FYNNEI in the germline V gene. The trim removed 5 bases at V and 4 bases at J, leaving 7 bases unmatched. CDR3 bases: TGTGCCAGCAGTCCAAGGACAGGGGGTATCTATGGCTACACCTTC. Protein product: CASSPRTGGIYGYTF.